The 30 T cell receptor beta chains listed next were all sequenced from one sample in a study of T-cell reconstitution after alpha-beta-depleted transplantation in children. The library targeted TCRbeta and was prepared with unique molecular identifiers. TCRdb re-analysed the PCR reads in MiXCR, keeping a single row per CDR3 protein. The table shows roughly 670,000 distinct CDR3 sequences, with less than 15% occurring only once. Sequencing was performed on PBMCs, taken before TCRalphabeta/CD19-depleted stem cell transplant. All receptors derive from a girl under 10 years old with congenital amegakaryocytic thrombocytopenia, due to receive a stem cell transplant.

This chain uses TRBV29-1 with TRBJ2-1, with TRBD2 matching over 8 bases. The trim removed 7 bases at V and 2 bases at J, leaving 22 bases unmatched. CDR3 size: 19 residues. Germline CDR1 is SQVTM and CDR2 is ANQGSEA. The CDR3 coding sequence is TGCAGCGCCCTAACCCGTTGGACTAGCAACTCAATCCCCTACAATGAGCAGTTCTTC. Its protein product is CSALTRWTSNSIPYNEQFF.

The chain carries TRBV15 and TRBJ1-4; no firm D call. V lost 3 bases to trimming and J lost 5 bases, with 7 bases between them. The CDR3 sequence is 13 residues long. The germline V gene has CDR1 LNHNV and CDR2 YYDKDF (reference sequence). CDR3 bases: TGTGCCACCAGCAGGGATCTCAATGAAAAACTGTTTTTT. Protein product: CATSRDLNEKLFF.

This clonotype was picked up many times. The junction does not match germline at one end; this may be a read error. The chain links TRBV5-1 to TRBJ2-5; tentatively, D is TRBD1 (6 bases). Germline CDR1 is SGHRS and CDR2 is YFSETQ. The CDR3 totals 14 residues. This CDR3 reads CASSLGQQQETQYF. The CDR3 coding sequence is TGTGCCAGCAGCCTCGGACAGCAGCAAGAGACCCAGTACTTC. Combining the CDR3 with reference TRBV5-1 and TRBJ2-5 gives the whole variable domain KAGVTQTPRYLIKTRGQQVTLSCSPISGHRSVSWYQQTPGQGLQFLFEYFSETQRNKGNFPGRFSGRQFSNSRSEMNVSTLELGDSALYLCASSLGQQQETQYFGPGTRLLVL.

This chain joins TRBV29-1 and TRBJ1-1; D gene unclear. The CDR3 loop spans 12 amino acids. Trimming took off 7 bases at V and 0 bases at J, with 9 bases between the two ends. CDR1 is SQVTM, CDR2 ANQGSEA, per germline. The CDR3 bases are TGCAGCGCAAGAGGAATGAACACTGAAGCTTTCTTT. It specifies CSARGMNTEAFF.

This clonotype has at least ten counts. This chain uses TRBV5-1 with TRBJ1-1; D may be TRBD1 (6 bases). Germline CDR1 SGHRS, CDR2 YFSETQ. The CDR3 extends over 14 amino acids. V gave up 4 bases and J gave up 1 base, with 11 bases separating them. CDR3 sequence reads: CASSEQGSNTEAFF. The CDR3 DNA sequence: TGCGCCAGCAGCGAACAGGGATCGAACACTGAAGCTTTCTTT.

The table lists this clonotype with a few counts. This rearrangement joins TRBV7-9 to TRBJ2-3; possible D gene TRBD2, 5 bases. Trimming cost V 0 bases and J 7 bases, with 11 bases left between them. The CDR3 is 14 residues long. CDR1 and CDR2 (germline): SEHNR, FQNEAQ (reference sequence). The CDR3 DNA reads TGTGCCAGCAGCTTAGCGGAGGTACACAATACGCAGTATTTT. Its protein is CASSLAEVHNTQYF.

This clonotype was seen at least ten times. J is TRBJ1-4 and V is TRBV5-6, with D unresolved. V was clipped by 5 bases and J by 10 bases, with 21 bases between them. The CDR3 length is 15 residues. Looked up from germline, CDR1 is SGHDT and CDR2 is YYEEEE. The CDR3 region has the DNA TGTGCCAGCAGTTTGTTAACGGGTTCGGAGGCAAAACTGTTTTTT. Encoded protein: CASSLLTGSEAKLFF.

This clonotype appeared once. A junction boundary mismatches the germline segment, possibly from a read error. J is TRBJ1-5 and V is TRBV11-2; D call uncertain. Per germline, CDR1 SGHAT and CDR2 FQNNGV. The CDR3 is 14 amino acids. The CDR3 protein is CANSQGYSNQPQHF. In DNA form, the CDR3 reads TGTGCCAACAGCCAAGGGTATAGCAATCAGCCCCAGCATTTT.

The V call is TRBV20-1, the J call TRBJ2-3, with D possibly being TRBD1 (5 bases). Germline V gene sequence: CDR1 DFQATT, CDR2 SNEGSKA (reference sequence). Trimming removed 5 bases from V and 0 bases from J, with 12 bases in between. The CDR3 has 14 amino acids. In DNA form, the CDR3 reads TGCAGTGCTGAGACAGACACTAGCACAGATACGCAGTATTTT. Translating gives CSAETDTSTDTQYF.

The table lists this clonotype with a few counts. The V gene is TRBV11-2, the J gene TRBJ2-7; possibly TRBD1 for D (6 bases). Trimming pared 5 bases from V and 0 bases from J, leaving 14 bases between. Germline CDR1 and CDR2: SGHAT and FQNNGV. The CDR3 runs to 15 residues. CDR3 in amino acids: CASSPTPDSSYEQYF. The DNA for the CDR3 is TGTGCCAGCAGCCCAACCCCGGACAGCTCCTACGAGCAGTACTTC.

This clonotype showed up many times. The V and J genes are TRBV20-1 and TRBJ1-1, with TRBD1 matching 8 bases. After removal of 3 bases from V and 6 bases from J, the junction contained 3 bases not matched to a gene. CDR1 and CDR2 (germline): DFQATT, SNEGSKA (reference sequence). There are 12 residues in the CDR3. The CDR3 region is CSARTGDPEAFF. The CDR3 nucleotides read TGCAGTGCTAGGACAGGGGATCCTGAAGCTTTCTTT.

This clonotype showed up just a few times. The chain carries TRBV11-2 and TRBJ2-2, with 9 bases identical to TRBD2. The germline CDR1 and CDR2 sequences are SGHAT and FQNNGV. V dropped 6 bases and J dropped 4; count of bases not matched to a gene: 21. This CDR3 has 20 amino acids. The CDR3, as DNA: TGTGCCAGCAGATCAGTCGCAGGGATGACTAGCGGAGCCCTCACCGGGGAGCTGTTTTTT. It yields the protein CASRSVAGMTSGALTGELFF.

V and J are TRBV5-1 and TRBJ1-6, with 7 bases fitting TRBD1. The CDR3 consists of 15 residues. The germline V gene encodes CDR1 SGHRS and CDR2 YFSETQ. V was pared by 3 bases and J by 7 bases, with 7 bases of the junction left unmatched. CDR3 protein: CASSSRQGSNSPLHF. DNA for the CDR3: TGCGCCAGCAGCTCAAGACAGGGTTCCAATTCACCCCTCCACTTT.

This clonotype was detected a few times. The rearrangement links TRBV19 to TRBJ1-2, with D possibly TRBD1 on 6 matching bases. With 7 bases removed from V and 6 bases from J, the gap between germline ends came to 18 bases. This CDR3 is built from 14 residues. Per germline, CDR1 LNHDA and CDR2 SQIVND (reference sequence). DNA for the CDR3: TGTGCCAGTAACCAGGGGACAAGGGGAGATGGCTACACCTTC. Protein product: CASNQGTRGDGYTF.

The chain carries TRBV27 and TRBJ2-7, with 8 bases matching TRBD2. CDR1 is MNHEY and CDR2 is SMNVEV in the germline V gene (reference sequence). V dropped 0 bases and J dropped 2; count of bases not matched to a gene: 3. This CDR3 region has 15 residues. The CDR3 coding sequence is TGTGCCAGCAGTTTATCGGGGACTAGGCCCTACGAGCAGTACTTC. It translates to CASSLSGTRPYEQYF.

This clonotype has ten or more counts. V gene TRBV12-3 or TRBV12-4 combines with J gene TRBJ2-3; D is possibly TRBD1 or TRBD2 (6 bases each). The CDR3 sequence is 16 residues long. V shed 2 bases and J shed 1 base, with 13 bases lying between them. As DNA, the CDR3 is TGTGCCAGCAGTTTAAAGGGGGGAGGTGGCACAGATACGCAGTATTTT. Protein: CASSLKGGGGTDTQYF.

Many counts were recorded for this clonotype. The chain employs TRBV12-3 or TRBV12-4 and TRBJ2-7, with D tentatively TRBD1 or TRBD2 (5 bases each). V was shortened by 6 bases and J by 3 bases, with 12 bases between the two germline ends. The CDR3 spans 13 residues. The CDR3 DNA reads TGTGCCAGCAGCTACGGGGCCGACTACGAGCAGTACTTC. Protein product: CASSYGADYEQYF.

The chain carries TRBV4-2 and TRBJ2-3; 7 positions agree with TRBD2. Trimming cost V 3 bases and J 0 bases; bases outside gene matches: 6. Germline loops: CDR1 LGHNA, CDR2 YNFKEQ. The CDR3 sequence is 16 residues long. The DNA of the CDR3 is TGTGCCAGCAGCCAGCTAGCGGTTACTAGCACAGATACGCAGTATTTT. Encoded protein: CASSQLAVTSTDTQYF.

In its sample, this clonotype was seen many times. This chain connects TRBV20-1 to TRBJ2-7, with a tentative D call TRBD2 (5 bases). Germline V gives CDR1 DFQATT, CDR2 SNEGSKA (reference sequence). CDR3 length: 13 residues. Trimming left V 1 base short and J 2 bases short, with 9 bases between. The DNA for the CDR3 is TGCAGTGCTAGAGCGGCACTAGCCTACGAGCAGTACTTC. Encoded protein: CSARAALAYEQYF.

This clonotype was recorded a few times. This clone may be a read error of a much larger clone one base away. This sequence joins TRBV29-1 and TRBJ1-3; D is undetermined. Germline assignment: CDR1 SQVTM and CDR2 ANQGSEA. This CDR3 comprises 11 residues. V was trimmed by 2 bases and J by 4 bases, leaving 3 bases between them. Here the CDR3 reads CSVERGNTIYF. CDR3 DNA sequence: TGCAGCGTTGAAAGAGGAAACACCATATATTTT.

This clonotype came up a few times. The chain recombines TRBV27 with TRBJ1-1, with 9 bases identical to TRBD1. The CDR3 loop spans 16 amino acids. The J segment lost 1 base and the V segment lost 8 bases, leaving 11 bases of the junction unmatched. In germline, CDR1 is MNHEY, CDR2 SMNVEV (reference sequence). As DNA, the CDR3 is TGTGCCAGCGGCCTCTCAACAGGGGGCTGGAACACTGAAGCTTTCTTT. The encoded protein is CASGLSTGGWNTEAFF.

This clonotype occurred many times. The CDR3 DNA reads as TGTGCCAGCAGTCCCGGGTTCCAGGGCTACGAGCAGTACTTC. Its protein product is CASSPGFQGYEQYF. The rearrangement links TRBV12-3 or TRBV12-4 to TRBJ2-7; D possibly corresponds to TRBD1 (5 bases). The CDR3 length is 14 residues. V was trimmed by 5 bases and J by 3 bases, leaving 14 bases between them.

This clonotype was counted many times. This chain connects TRBV7-9 to TRBJ2-2; D remains unclear. The CDR3 spans 12 residues. Per germline, CDR1 SEHNR and CDR2 FQNEAQ (reference sequence). Trimming took 8 bases from V and 5 from J, leaving 9 bases between them. The CDR3 loop is CASLAETGELFF. The CDR3 DNA reads TGTGCCAGCCTGGCGGAGACCGGGGAGCTGTTTTTT. Combining the CDR3 with reference TRBV7-9 and TRBJ2-2 gives the whole variable domain DTGVSQNPRHKITKRGQNVTFRCDPISEHNRLYWYRQTLGQGPEFLTYFQNEAQLEKSRLLSDRFSAERPKGSFSTLEIQRTEQGDSAMYLCASLAETGELFFGEGSRLTVL.

The sample holds many counts of this clonotype. This chain connects TRBV5-1 to TRBJ2-2; 11 bases match TRBD2. The germline CDR1 and CDR2 sequences are SGHRS and YFSETQ. This CDR3 is built from 17 residues. V trimming: 2 bases; J trimming: 0 bases; junction bases outside the gene matches: 3. The CDR3 bases are TGCGCCAGCAGCTTAGTAGCGGGAGGGCCGAACACCGGGGAGCTGTTTTTT. This gives the protein CASSLVAGGPNTGELFF.

This clonotype has a count of ten or more. This chain connects TRBV7-6 to TRBJ2-3; D unclear. Per the germline V gene, CDR1 is SGHVS and CDR2 is FNYEAQ. The CDR3 has 14 residues. V was pared by 1 base and J by 4 bases, with 9 bases between. The DNA of the CDR3 is TGTGCCAGCAGCTTAGGATTAACCTCAGATACGCAGTATTTT. Its translation: CASSLGLTSDTQYF.

This clonotype has ten or more counts. The chain is built from TRBV20-1 and TRBJ2-7, with 7 bases lining up with TRBD1. Germline assignment: CDR1 DFQATT and CDR2 SNEGSKA (reference sequence). CDR3 length: 14 amino acids. The V segment lost 0 bases and the J segment 6 bases; nucleotides outside the gene matches: 8. CDR3 nucleotides: TGCAGTGCTAGAGATCCACAGGGGTTAAGCGAGCAGTACTTC. Its translation is CSARDPQGLSEQYF.

There are a few counts of this clonotype. V usage is TRBV12-3 or TRBV12-4 and J usage is TRBJ1-1, with D possibly matching TRBD1 (5 bases). V was shortened by 5 bases and J by 10 bases, with 14 bases between the two germline ends. The CDR3 has 12 residues. CDR3 protein: CASSLYRLRAFF. The DNA for the CDR3 is TGTGCCAGCAGTCTGTACAGGCTTCGAGCTTTCTTT.

This clonotype was seen repeatedly, ten times or more. This chain joins TRBV7-9 and TRBJ2-7; D perhaps matches TRBD1 (6 bases). V was shortened by 0 bases and J by 3 bases, with 12 bases between the two germline ends. This CDR3 spans 15 amino acids. The germline gives CDR1 SEHNR, CDR2 FQNEAQ (reference sequence). DNA of the CDR3: TGTGCCAGCAGCTTAGCAGGGGGTTTTTACTACGAGCAGTACTTC. This codes for CASSLAGGFYYEQYF.

This clonotype occurred many times. The chain is built from TRBV12-3 or TRBV12-4 and TRBJ1-1; 8 bases align to TRBD1. The CDR3 contains 15 residues. The V segment lost 6 bases and the J segment 3 bases; nucleotides outside the gene matches: 9. Written as DNA, the CDR3 is TGTGCCAGCAGACCCACGACAGGGGCGGACACTGAAGCTTTCTTT. As protein: CASRPTTGADTEAFF.

The CDR3: CASSRIGTSGSTDTQYF. The CDR3 bases are TGCGCCAGCAGCCGGATCGGGACTAGCGGGAGCACAGATACGCAGTATTTT. The J gene is TRBJ2-3, the V gene TRBV4-1; 12 bases fit TRBD2. The V and J ends lost 4 bases and 0 bases, in that order; junction bases with no gene match: 5. This CDR3 region has 17 residues. The germline V gene encodes CDR1 MGHRA and CDR2 YSYEKL.